One sample yielded the 25 T cell receptor beta chains listed below, sequenced in a study of neurological immune-mediated disorders. Each CDR3 protein is one row after TCRdb ran MiXCR on the 5' RACE reads. The sample has about 58,000 distinct CDR3 sequences; 3% to 4% are singletons. The sample comprised PBMCs. The origin of the receptors is a woman aged 60-70 years with multiple sclerosis.

This clonotype came up many times. V and J are TRBV5-1 and TRBJ1-2, with 9 bases matching TRBD1. The CDR3 extends over 14 amino acids. J lost 5 bases, V lost 4 bases, and 6 bases had no gene match. Germline-derived CDR1 and CDR2 are SGHRS and YFSETQ. CDR3 residues: CASSLKTGGYGYTF. Written as DNA, the CDR3 is TGCGCCAGCAGCCTAAAGACAGGGGGTTATGGCTACACCTTC. The full variable domain, with the rest looked up from reference TRBV5-1 and TRBJ1-2, is KAGVTQTPRYLIKTRGQQVTLSCSPISGHRSVSWYQQTPGQGLQFLFEYFSETQRNKGNFPGRFSGRQFSNSRSEMNVSTLELGDSALYLCASSLKTGGYGYTFGSGTRLTVV.

This clonotype was counted between two and nine times. The chain couples TRBV6-6 to TRBJ1-4; TRBD1 is a possible D gene (5 bases). Trimming left V 0 bases short and J 6 bases short, with 11 bases between. This CDR3 has 15 residues. The germline V gene has CDR1 MNHNY and CDR2 SVGAGI (reference sequence). CDR3 nucleotide sequence: TGTGCCAGCAGTTACTCTTCCGAAGGGGATGAAAAACTGTTTTTT. Its translation: CASSYSSEGDEKLFF.

This clonotype was counted ten times or more. This chain connects TRBV6-1 to TRBJ2-7; D remains unclear. The CDR3 spans 10 residues. V was shortened by 6 bases and J by 6 bases, with 6 bases between the two germline ends. CDR1 MNHNS and CDR2 SASEGT come from the germline V gene. The CDR3 sequence is CASRAAEQYF. The CDR3 DNA sequence: TGTGCCAGCAGAGCTGCCGAGCAGTACTTC.

This clonotype was recorded many times. This chain joins TRBV7-9 and TRBJ2-3, with TRBD1 as a possible D gene (6 bases). The CDR3 runs 14 residues. CDR1 and CDR2 from the germline V gene are SEHNR and FQNEAQ (reference sequence). Trimming took 7 bases from V and 1 from J, leaving 12 bases between them. The DNA for the CDR3 is TGTGCCAGCACTCAACAGGGTCGCACAGATACGCAGTATTTT. As protein: CASTQQGRTDTQYF.

This clonotype was seen a few times. The chain employs TRBV19 and TRBJ2-3, with D maybe TRBD2 (5 bases). Looked up from germline, CDR1 is LNHDA and CDR2 is SQIVND (reference sequence). CDR3 length equals 14 residues. Trimming took 5 bases from V and 2 from J, leaving 11 bases between them. The CDR3 bases are TGTGCCAGTAGTTGGAGGCGCGACACAGATACGCAGTATTTT. Amino acids: CASSWRRDTDTQYF. Complete variable domain (other parts from reference TRBV19 and TRBJ2-3): DGGITQSPKYLFRKEGQNVTLSCEQNLNHDAMYWYRQDPGQGLRLIYYSQIVNDFQKGDIAEGYSVSREKKESFPLTVTSAQKNPTAFYLCASSWRRDTDTQYFGPGTRLTVL.

This clonotype has ten or more counts. The chain couples TRBV29-1 to TRBJ1-2; D not resolved. CDR1 SQVTM and CDR2 ANQGSEA come from the germline V gene. The CDR3 is 13 amino acids. V shed 6 bases and J shed 2 bases, with 13 bases lying between them. The CDR3 DNA is TGCAGCGTGGCTACCCCCGGCAACTATGGCTACACCTTC. It yields the protein CSVATPGNYGYTF.

This clonotype occurred many times. The chain joins TRBV12-3 or TRBV12-4 to TRBJ1-2; D not certain. The V gene lost 3 bases and the J gene lost 6 bases, with 5 bases spanning the gap. This CDR3 region has 11 residues. The CDR3 sequence: CASSFGNGYTF. Here the CDR3 DNA reads TGTGCCAGCAGTTTCGGGAATGGCTACACCTTC.

This clonotype was recorded at least ten times. The V call is TRBV4-1, the J call TRBJ2-7; possibly TRBD1 or TRBD2 for D (5 bases each). CDR1 MGHRA and CDR2 YSYEKL come from the germline V gene. CDR3 length: 14 residues. The V end lost 5 bases, the J end lost 2 bases, and 13 bases lay between the germline ends. In nucleotides, the CDR3 is TGCGCCAGCAGCGGTACCGGGACGGCCTACGAGCAGTACTTC. Translation gives CASSGTGTAYEQYF.

This clonotype was seen many times. The chain links TRBV5-1 to TRBJ2-7; D tentatively fits TRBD1 or TRBD2 (5 bases each). The V and J ends lost 2 bases and 3 bases respectively, with 12 bases between them. CDR3 length: 14 amino acids. From germline, CDR1 is SGHRS and CDR2 YFSETQ. Here the CDR3 reads CASSFRDRRYEQYF. In DNA, the CDR3 is TGCGCCAGCAGCTTCCGGGACCGACGCTACGAGCAGTACTTC. Looking up the rest from reference TRBV5-1 and TRBJ2-7 gives the full variable domain: KAGVTQTPRYLIKTRGQQVTLSCSPISGHRSVSWYQQTPGQGLQFLFEYFSETQRNKGNFPGRFSGRQFSNSRSEMNVSTLELGDSALYLCASSFRDRRYEQYFGPGTRLTVT.

Many counts were recorded for this clonotype. The CDR3: CASSLAPISGANVLTF. DNA of the CDR3: TGCGCCAGCAGCTTGGCCCCGATCTCTGGGGCCAACGTCCTGACTTTC. The rearrangement uses TRBV5-1 and TRBJ2-6; the D is unclear. Germline V gene data show CDR1 as SGHRS and CDR2 as YFSETQ. V was pared by 0 bases and J by 0 bases, with 7 bases between. The length of the CDR3 is 16 residues.

This clonotype was found many times. V usage is TRBV11-2 and J usage is TRBJ2-6; D assignment may be TRBD1 or TRBD2 (5 bases each). Trimming took off 0 bases at V and 2 bases at J, with 11 bases between the two ends. The CDR3 is 17 amino acids. From germline, CDR1 is SGHAT and CDR2 FQNNGV. The CDR3 spells CASSLDEGWAGANVLTF. Written as DNA, the CDR3 is TGTGCCAGCAGCTTAGATGAGGGGTGGGCTGGGGCCAACGTCCTGACTTTC.

This clonotype came up many times. The V gene is TRBV12-3 or TRBV12-4, the J gene TRBJ1-5, with D possibly matching TRBD1 (5 bases). CDR3 length: 16 amino acids. V was clipped by 1 base and J by 7 bases, with 17 bases between them. The CDR3, as DNA: TGTGCCAGCAGTTTAGGAGCAGGGAGGACGAAGCAGCCCCAGCATTTT. Its protein is CASSLGAGRTKQPQHF.

The V and J genes are TRBV9 and TRBJ2-3, with D hard to call. This CDR3 is built from 15 residues. The V gene's germline CDR1 is SGDLS and CDR2 YYNGEE. Trimming shortened V by 4 bases and J by 1 base, and 13 bases separated the two germline ends. The CDR3 loop reads CASSWTDSGTDTQYF. The CDR3 DNA follows: TGTGCCAGCAGCTGGACCGACTCGGGCACAGATACGCAGTATTTT. The full variable domain, with the rest looked up from reference TRBV9 and TRBJ2-3, is DSGVTQTPKHLITATGQRVTLRCSPRSGDLSVYWYQQSLDQGLQFLIQYYNGEERAKGNILERFSAQQFPDLHSELNLSSLELGDSALYFCASSWTDSGTDTQYFGPGTRLTVL.

This clonotype was recorded at least ten times. The genes are TRBV20-1 and TRBJ2-1; D is ambiguous. The CDR3 runs to 15 residues. V was shortened by 6 bases and J by 0 bases, with 15 bases between the two germline ends. Germline CDR1 and CDR2: DFQATT and SNEGSKA (reference sequence). CDR3 loop: CSAPTVGSSYNEQFF. DNA of the CDR3: TGCAGTGCCCCGACCGTAGGAAGCTCCTACAATGAGCAGTTCTTC.

In this sample, this clonotype turned up many times. V is TRBV5-1 and J is TRBJ2-7; 7 positions match TRBD1. V was clipped by 2 bases and J by 1 base; unmatched bases: 9. This CDR3 is built from 16 residues. From germline, CDR1 is SGHRS and CDR2 YFSETQ. The DNA of the CDR3 is TGCGCCAGCAGCTTAAACGACGGGACAGCATCCTACGAGCAGTACTTC. It is translated as CASSLNDGTASYEQYF. Using reference TRBV5-1 and TRBJ2-7 for the parts outside the CDR3, the full variable domain is KAGVTQTPRYLIKTRGQQVTLSCSPISGHRSVSWYQQTPGQGLQFLFEYFSETQRNKGNFPGRFSGRQFSNSRSEMNVSTLELGDSALYLCASSLNDGTASYEQYFGPGTRLTVT.

This clonotype showed up many times. The chain carries TRBV6-2 or TRBV6-3 and TRBJ1-1, with a tentative D call TRBD1 (5 bases). Per the germline V gene, CDR1 is MNHEY and CDR2 is SVGEGT. This CDR3 region has 15 residues. The V gene lost 2 bases and the J gene lost 0 bases, with 10 bases spanning the gap. Here the CDR3 reads CASSYQGGVNTEAFF. Written as DNA, the CDR3 is TGTGCCAGCAGTTACCAGGGAGGAGTGAACACTGAAGCTTTCTTT.

The gene calls are TRBV5-4 and TRBJ2-5; D gene unclear. This CDR3 has 14 amino acids. The germline CDR1 and CDR2 sequences are SGHNT and YYREEE (reference sequence). Between the trimmed V and J ends, which lost 0 bases and 2 bases, there was a span of 8 bases. The CDR3, as DNA: TGTGCCAGCAGCTTGGATCCAAATCAAGAGACCCAGTACTTC. Translation: CASSLDPNQETQYF.

This clonotype showed up many times. V gene TRBV7-2 combines with J gene TRBJ2-1; D gene unclear. This CDR3 is built from 12 residues. Germline CDR1 reads SGHTA; CDR2 reads FQGNSA. V dropped 4 bases and J dropped 12 bases, with 13 bases sitting between them. The CDR3 protein is CASSSNPTGQFF. The DNA for the CDR3 is TGTGCCAGCAGCTCTAACCCGACGGGGCAGTTCTTC.

This clonotype occurred many times. In DNA, the CDR3 is TGTGCCAGCAGCTTGGGAACCCGGGGGGGGTTTCGCAATGAGCAGTTCTTC. Its protein product is CASSLGTRGGFRNEQFF. V usage is TRBV11-2 and J usage is TRBJ2-1; 8 bases line up with TRBD2. Germline V gives CDR1 SGHAT, CDR2 FQNNGV. CDR3 length equals 17 residues. J lost 6 bases, V lost 3 bases, and 13 bases had no gene match.

This clonotype was seen ten or more times. The chain carries TRBV15 and TRBJ2-4; TRBD2 might be the D (5 bases). The germline V gene has CDR1 LNHNV and CDR2 YYDKDF (reference sequence). V was cut by 1 base and J by 0 bases, with 7 bases left in between. The CDR3 totals 15 residues. The CDR3 DNA is TGTGCCACCAGCAGAGTTGCGGGAGCCAAAAACATTCAGTACTTC. Translated, it gives CATSRVAGAKNIQYF.

This clonotype has a count of ten or more. The rearrangement links TRBV6-6 to TRBJ1-5; D is unresolved. This CDR3 spans 14 amino acids. Deletions cut 5 bases from V and 6 bases from J, with 14 bases between. CDR1 is MNHNY, CDR2 SVGAGI, per germline (reference sequence). The CDR3 protein is CASSPYQAVQPQHF. DNA of the CDR3: TGTGCCAGCAGTCCCTACCAGGCGGTTCAGCCCCAGCATTTT.

This clonotype was found many times. The V and J genes are TRBV12-3 or TRBV12-4 and TRBJ2-7; 7 nucleotides line up with TRBD1. V lost 5 bases to trimming and J lost 4 bases; unmatched junction nucleotides: 8. This CDR3 is built from 14 residues. CDR3 bases: TGTGCCAGCAGTGACTCAGGGGGAAGTTACGAGCAGTACTTC. It encodes CASSDSGGSYEQYF.

This clonotype was seen repeatedly, ten times or more. V is TRBV29-1 and J is TRBJ2-6; D gene uncertain. CDR1 and CDR2 (germline): SQVTM, ANQGSEA. This CDR3 spans 15 amino acids. V was cut by 6 bases and J by 0 bases, with 12 bases left in between. DNA of the CDR3: TGCAGCGTCATTCTCCGGTTCTCTGGGGCCAACGTCCTGACTTTC. It codes for CSVILRFSGANVLTF.

This clonotype was recorded at least ten times. V gene TRBV7-2 combines with J gene TRBJ1-2, with D possibly being TRBD1 (5 bases). Germline CDR1 and CDR2: SGHTA and FQGNSA. This CDR3 has 13 residues. V was pared by 3 bases and J by 7 bases, with 12 bases between. CDR3 protein: CASSFDGTSGYTF. DNA for the CDR3: TGTGCCAGCAGCTTCGACGGGACGAGTGGCTACACCTTC.

This clonotype was counted between two and nine times. This chain links TRBV27 with TRBJ2-6; no reliable D call. The CDR3 runs 15 residues. Trimming cost V 3 bases and J 1 base, with 7 bases left between them. Germline V gives CDR1 MNHEY, CDR2 SMNVEV (reference sequence). CDR3 region: CASSFDGSGANVLTF. The CDR3 DNA reads as TGTGCCAGCAGTTTTGACGGGTCTGGGGCCAACGTCCTGACTTTC. The full variable domain, rest sourced from reference TRBV27 and TRBJ2-6, is EAQVTQNPRYLITVTGKKLTVTCSQNMNHEYMSWYRQDPGLGLRQIYYSMNVEVTDKGDVPEGYKVSRKEKRNFPLILESPSPNQTSLYFCASSFDGSGANVLTFGAGSRLTVL.